The table lists the clone carrying this T cell receptor beta chain with a few counts. Its cognate antigen is unknown. This sample was included in a study of beta chain features in type 1 diabetes. All of the isolated RNA was reverse transcribed, so expressed TCRB transcripts were sequenced. The repertoire was sequenced with immunoSEQ multiplex PCR; TCRdb's copy has only in-frame clones and lacks some. This sample carries hundreds of thousands of clones, over 13% of them seen once, and the ten largest clones take around 0.04%. Every single donor gave one heparinised blood draw, and these averaged about 110 mL. Study findings and constraints: Type 1 diabetes patients showed a moderate but significant shortening of TCRB CDR3s in all four CD4+ subsets.

The CDR3 consists of 15 residues. Trimming took off 5 bases at V and 3 bases at J, with 15 bases between the two ends. CDR1 and CDR2 (germline): SEHNR, FQNEAQ (reference sequence). Sequencing used naive CD4+ T cells from blood. This rearrangement joins TRBV7-9 to TRBJ2-3; tentatively, D is TRBD1 (5 bases). The clonotype comes from a young man with type 1 diabetes. This CDR3 is CASSPPPGRTDTQYF. CDR3 in DNA: TGTGCCAGCAGCCCGCCCCCAGGGCGGACAGATACGCAGTATTTT. Supplemented by reference TRBV7-9 and TRBJ2-3, the full variable domain reads DTGVSQNPRHKITKRGQNVTFRCDPISEHNRLYWYRQTLGQGPEFLTYFQNEAQLEKSRLLSDRFSAERPKGSFSTLEIQRTEQGDSAMYLCASSPPPGRTDTQYFGPGTRLTVL.